Shown below are 8 T cell receptor beta chains from a single sample sequenced in a study of cytomegalovirus exposure and HLA in healthy donors. PCR amplification relied on 60 Vbeta primers (plus 13 Jbeta primers). Clones were sequenced by immunoSEQ multiplex PCR, and TCRdb holds only the in-frame ones, with some missing. The repertoire holds about 160,000 clones, with about three quarters as singletons. Sequencing input: PBMCs. These receptors were collected from a middle-aged woman in good health and CMV-seropositive.

The CDR3 loop reads CASSFQGQGLKKLFF. The DNA of the CDR3 is TGTGCCAGCAGTTTCCAGGGACAGGGGTTGAAAAAACTGTTTTTT. J is TRBJ1-4 and V is TRBV28, with 10 nucleotides matching TRBD1. The CDR3 contains 15 residues. The junction had 7 bases not matched to a gene; V was cut back by 3 bases and J by 9 bases. Germline values: CDR1 MDHEN, CDR2 SYDVKM.

V gene TRBV6-1 combines with J gene TRBJ1-5, with D tentatively TRBD1 (5 bases). There are 14 residues in the CDR3. Germline CDR1 and CDR2: MNHNS and SASEGT. The V gene lost 5 bases and the J gene lost 0 bases, with 8 bases spanning the gap. CDR3 sequence (DNA): TGTGCCAGCAGTAGGACATTTAGCAATCAGCCCCAGCATTTT. It encodes CASSRTFSNQPQHF.

The rearrangement links TRBV9 to TRBJ1-5, with D possibly being TRBD1 (6 bases). The CDR3 loop spans 15 amino acids. Germline CDR1 and CDR2: SGDLS and YYNGEE. Trimming cost V 4 bases and J 5 bases, with 16 bases left between them. The CDR3: CASSFSHSGDQPQHF. CDR3 DNA: TGTGCCAGCAGCTTTTCTCATTCAGGGGATCAGCCCCAGCATTTT.

This clone is a singleton in its sample. CDR3: CSVLFYPNTEAFF. DNA of the CDR3: TGCAGCGTTTTATTCTACCCGAACACTGAAGCTTTCTTT. The chain carries TRBV29-1 and TRBJ1-1, with unresolved D. The V end lost 5 bases, the J end lost 1 base, and 11 bases lay between the germline ends. The length of the CDR3 is 13 residues. The germline CDR1 and CDR2 sequences are SQVTM and ANQGSEA.

This clone has only one observation. V gene TRBV4-3 combines with J gene TRBJ2-6; possibly TRBD2 for D (6 bases). Trimming removed 0 bases at V and 4 bases at J, with 10 bases between. The CDR3 spans 16 residues. Germline CDR1 LGHNA, CDR2 YSLEER. CDR3 in amino acids: CASSQEGGGGANVLTF. CDR3 bases: TGCGCCAGCAGCCAAGAGGGTGGAGGGGGGGCCAACGTCCTGACTTTC.

The V gene is TRBV2, the J gene TRBJ2-2; D possibly corresponds to TRBD2 (5 bases). V lost 7 bases and J 1 base, leaving 16 bases between the germline ends. This CDR3 comprises 16 residues. CDR1 and CDR2 from the germline V gene are SNHLY and FYNNEI. CDR3: CASMKSGRGNTGELFF. Here the CDR3 DNA reads TGTGCCAGCATGAAGAGTGGTCGGGGGAACACCGGGGAGCTGTTTTTT.

V usage is TRBV6-5 and J usage is TRBJ2-6; D is undetermined. The length of the CDR3 is 15 residues. Trimming shortened V by 5 bases and J by 0 bases, and 8 bases separated the two germline ends. Germline V gives CDR1 MNHEY, CDR2 SVGAGI. This chain's CDR3 is CASSIQPSGANVLTF. The CDR3 nucleotides are TGTGCCAGCAGTATACAGCCCTCTGGGGCCAACGTCCTGACTTTC.

The gene calls are TRBV28 and TRBJ1-2; TRBD1 agrees at 9 bases. The V gene's germline CDR1 is MDHEN and CDR2 SYDVKM. The ends lost 5 bases at V and 4 bases at J; junction bases unmatched: 2. The CDR3 is 13 amino acids. CDR3: CASSGTGTYGYTF. CDR3 in DNA: TGTGCCAGCAGTGGGACAGGGACCTATGGCTACACCTTC.